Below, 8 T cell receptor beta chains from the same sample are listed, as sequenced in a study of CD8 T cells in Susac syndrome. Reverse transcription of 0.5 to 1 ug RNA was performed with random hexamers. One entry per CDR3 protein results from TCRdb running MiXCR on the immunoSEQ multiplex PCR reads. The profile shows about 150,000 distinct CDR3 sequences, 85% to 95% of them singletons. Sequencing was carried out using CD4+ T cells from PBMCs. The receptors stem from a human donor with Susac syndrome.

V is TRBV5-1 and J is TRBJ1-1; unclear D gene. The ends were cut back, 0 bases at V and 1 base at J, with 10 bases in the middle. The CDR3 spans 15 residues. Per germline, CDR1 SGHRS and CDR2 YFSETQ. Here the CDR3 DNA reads TGCGCCAGCAGCTTGGAACAGATCAAGAACACTGAAGCTTTCTTT. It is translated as CASSLEQIKNTEAFF.

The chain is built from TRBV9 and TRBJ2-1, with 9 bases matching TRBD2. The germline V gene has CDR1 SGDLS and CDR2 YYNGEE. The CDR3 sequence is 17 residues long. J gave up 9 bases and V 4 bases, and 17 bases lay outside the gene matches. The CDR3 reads CASSPHSLAGGVGEQFF. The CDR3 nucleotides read TGTGCCAGCAGCCCCCACTCCCTGGCGGGGGGGGTCGGTGAGCAGTTCTTC. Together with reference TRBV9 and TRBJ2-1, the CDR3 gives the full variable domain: DSGVTQTPKHLITATGQRVTLRCSPRSGDLSVYWYQQSLDQGLQFLIQYYNGEERAKGNILERFSAQQFPDLHSELNLSSLELGDSALYFCASSPHSLAGGVGEQFFGPGTRLTVL.

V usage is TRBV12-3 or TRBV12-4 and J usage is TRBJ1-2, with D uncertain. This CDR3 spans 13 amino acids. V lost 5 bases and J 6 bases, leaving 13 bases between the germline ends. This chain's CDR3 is CASSDPPGNGYTF. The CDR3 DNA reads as TGTGCCAGCAGTGACCCGCCAGGCAATGGCTACACCTTC.

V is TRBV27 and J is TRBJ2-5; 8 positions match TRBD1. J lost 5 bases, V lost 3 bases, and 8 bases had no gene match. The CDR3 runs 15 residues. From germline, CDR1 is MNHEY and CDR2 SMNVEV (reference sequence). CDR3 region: CASSFKLDRVETQYF. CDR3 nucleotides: TGTGCCAGCAGTTTTAAGTTGGACAGGGTCGAGACCCAGTACTTC.

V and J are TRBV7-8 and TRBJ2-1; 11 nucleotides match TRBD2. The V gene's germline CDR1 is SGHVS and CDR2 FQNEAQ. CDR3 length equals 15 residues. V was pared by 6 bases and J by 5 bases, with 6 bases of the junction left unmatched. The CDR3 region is CASSSLAGAHNEQFF. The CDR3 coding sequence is TGTGCCAGCAGTTCACTAGCGGGGGCCCACAATGAGCAGTTCTTC.

Here the CDR3 reads CSVGAGLAKTQYF. CDR3 nucleotides: TGCAGCGTTGGGGCGGGACTAGCGAAGACCCAGTACTTC. The gene calls are TRBV29-1 and TRBJ2-5; the match to TRBD2 covers 10 bases. CDR3 length equals 13 residues. CDR1 is SQVTM, CDR2 ANQGSEA, per germline. Germline trimming cut 4 bases from V and 6 bases from J; bases unmatched to any gene: 5.

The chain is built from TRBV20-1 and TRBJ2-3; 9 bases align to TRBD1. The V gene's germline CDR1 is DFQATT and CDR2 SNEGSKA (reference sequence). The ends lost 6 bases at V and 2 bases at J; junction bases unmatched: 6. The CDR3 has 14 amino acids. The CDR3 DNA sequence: TGCAGTGCGGGGGACAGGGAAACCACAGATACGCAGTATTTT. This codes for CSAGDRETTDTQYF.

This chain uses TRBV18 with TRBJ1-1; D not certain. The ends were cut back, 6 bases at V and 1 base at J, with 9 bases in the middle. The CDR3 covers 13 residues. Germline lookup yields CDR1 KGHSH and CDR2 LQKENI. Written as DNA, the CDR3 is TGTGCCAGCTCCCGGACGGAGAACACTGAAGCTTTCTTT. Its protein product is CASSRTENTEAFF.